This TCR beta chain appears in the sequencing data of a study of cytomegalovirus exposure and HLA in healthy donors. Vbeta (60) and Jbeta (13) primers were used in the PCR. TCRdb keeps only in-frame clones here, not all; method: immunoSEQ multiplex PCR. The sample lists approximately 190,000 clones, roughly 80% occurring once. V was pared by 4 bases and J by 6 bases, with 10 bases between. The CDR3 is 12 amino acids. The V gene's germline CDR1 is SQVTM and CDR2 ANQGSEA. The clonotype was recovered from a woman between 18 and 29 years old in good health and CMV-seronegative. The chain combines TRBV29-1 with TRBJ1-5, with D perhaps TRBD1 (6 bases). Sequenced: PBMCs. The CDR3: CSVVVDSQPQHF. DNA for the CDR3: TGCAGCGTTGTTGTGGACAGTCAGCCCCAGCATTTT.